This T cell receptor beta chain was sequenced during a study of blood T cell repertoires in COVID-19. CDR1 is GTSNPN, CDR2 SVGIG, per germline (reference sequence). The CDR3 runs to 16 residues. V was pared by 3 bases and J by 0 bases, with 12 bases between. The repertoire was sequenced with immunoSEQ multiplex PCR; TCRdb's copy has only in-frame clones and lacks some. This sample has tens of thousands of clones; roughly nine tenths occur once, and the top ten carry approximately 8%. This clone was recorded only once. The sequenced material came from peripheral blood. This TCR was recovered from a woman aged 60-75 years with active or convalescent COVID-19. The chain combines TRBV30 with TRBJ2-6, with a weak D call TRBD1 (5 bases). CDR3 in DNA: TGTGCCTGGAGCCACGGACACCTCTCTGGGGCCAACGTCCTGACTTTC. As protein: CAWSHGHLSGANVLTF. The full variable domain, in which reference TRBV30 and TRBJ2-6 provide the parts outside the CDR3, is SQTIHQWPATLVQPVGSPLSLECTVEGTSNPNLYWYRQAAGRGLQLLFYSVGIGQISSEVPQNLSASRPQDRQFILSSKKLLLSDSGFYLCAWSHGHLSGANVLTFGAGSRLTVL.